This TCR beta chain was sequenced in a study of cytomegalovirus exposure and HLA in healthy donors. Broader study findings: Clonal expansion was found to be greater in HLA-associated TCR beta chains than in equally common others in a later analysis.

Concerning this clone itself: Its antigen is not identified.

Amplification used 60 Vbeta primers and 13 Jbeta primers. The data were produced by immunoSEQ multiplex PCR, yet TCRdb's version contains in-frame clones alone and is incomplete. The top ten clones hold 1.6% of a sample with fewer than 250,000 clones, roughly 83% of them seen once. Sequencing was done on a sample of PBMCs. The source of this sequence is a woman between 50 and 59 years old in good health and CMV-seronegative.

CDR3 loop: CASSQDGQYYGYTF. CDR3 DNA sequence: TGCGCCAGCAGCCAAGATGGGCAGTACTATGGCTACACCTTC. J is TRBJ1-2 and V is TRBV4-3; no reliable D call. The CDR3 runs to 14 residues. Germline V gene lookup returns CDR1 LGHNA and CDR2 YSLEER. Trimming shortened V by 0 bases and J by 3 bases, and 8 bases separated the two germline ends.